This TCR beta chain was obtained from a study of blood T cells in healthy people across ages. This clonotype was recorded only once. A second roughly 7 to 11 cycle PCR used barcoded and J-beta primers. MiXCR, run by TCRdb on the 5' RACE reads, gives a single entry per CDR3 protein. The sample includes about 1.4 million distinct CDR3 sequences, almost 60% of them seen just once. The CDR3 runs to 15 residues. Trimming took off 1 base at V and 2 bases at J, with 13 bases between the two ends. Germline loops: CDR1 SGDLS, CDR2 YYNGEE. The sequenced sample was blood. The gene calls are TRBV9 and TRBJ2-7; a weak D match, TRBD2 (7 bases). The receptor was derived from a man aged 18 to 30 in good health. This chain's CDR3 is CASSVLAGDTYEQYF. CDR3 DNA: TGTGCCAGCAGCGTACTTGCGGGGGACACCTACGAGCAGTACTTC.